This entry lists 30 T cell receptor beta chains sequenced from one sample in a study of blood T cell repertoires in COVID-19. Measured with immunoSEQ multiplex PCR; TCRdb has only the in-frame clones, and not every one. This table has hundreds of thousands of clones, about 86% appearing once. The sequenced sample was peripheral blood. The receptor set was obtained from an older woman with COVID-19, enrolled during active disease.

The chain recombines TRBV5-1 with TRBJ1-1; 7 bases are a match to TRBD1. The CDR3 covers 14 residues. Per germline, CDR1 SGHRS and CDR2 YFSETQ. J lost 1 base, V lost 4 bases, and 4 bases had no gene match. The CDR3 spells CASSLEGANTEAFF. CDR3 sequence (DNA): TGCGCCAGCAGCCTGGAGGGGGCGAACACTGAAGCTTTCTTT.

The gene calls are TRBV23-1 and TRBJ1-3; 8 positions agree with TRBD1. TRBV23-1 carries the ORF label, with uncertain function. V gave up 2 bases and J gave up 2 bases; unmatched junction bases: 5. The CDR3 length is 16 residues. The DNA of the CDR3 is TGCGCCAGCAGTCAAAACTTGACAGGGGCTGGAAACACCATATATTTT. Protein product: CASSQNLTGAGNTIYF.

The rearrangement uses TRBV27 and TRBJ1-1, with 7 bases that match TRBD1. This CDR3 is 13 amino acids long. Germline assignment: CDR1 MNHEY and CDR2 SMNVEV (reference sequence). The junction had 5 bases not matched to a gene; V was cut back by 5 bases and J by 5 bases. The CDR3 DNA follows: TGTGCCAGCAGTGTTAACAGGGGTACTGAAGCTTTCTTT. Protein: CASSVNRGTEAFF.

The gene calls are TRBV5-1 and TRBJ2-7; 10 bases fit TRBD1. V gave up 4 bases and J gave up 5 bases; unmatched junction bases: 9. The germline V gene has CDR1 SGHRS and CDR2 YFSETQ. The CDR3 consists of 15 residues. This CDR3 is CASSPTGQGMDEQYF. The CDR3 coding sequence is TGCGCCAGCAGCCCAACGGGACAGGGGATGGACGAGCAGTACTTC.

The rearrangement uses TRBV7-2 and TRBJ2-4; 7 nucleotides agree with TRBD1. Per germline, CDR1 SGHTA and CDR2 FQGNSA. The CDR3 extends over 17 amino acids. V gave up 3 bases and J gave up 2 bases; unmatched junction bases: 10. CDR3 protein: CASSLTGSPLSKNIQYF. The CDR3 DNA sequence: TGTGCCAGCAGCTTGACAGGGTCACCCCTTTCCAAAAACATTCAGTACTTC.

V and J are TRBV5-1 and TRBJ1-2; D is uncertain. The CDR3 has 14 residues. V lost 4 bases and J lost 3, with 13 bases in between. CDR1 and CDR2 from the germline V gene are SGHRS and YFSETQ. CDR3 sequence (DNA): TGCGCCAGCAGCACAGCGAAGCGGGACTATGGCTACACCTTC. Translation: CASSTAKRDYGYTF.

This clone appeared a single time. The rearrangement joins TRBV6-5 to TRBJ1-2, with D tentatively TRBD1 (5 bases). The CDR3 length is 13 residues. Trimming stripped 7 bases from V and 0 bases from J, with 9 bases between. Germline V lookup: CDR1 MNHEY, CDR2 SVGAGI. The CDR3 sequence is CASIQAANYGYTF. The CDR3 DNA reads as TGTGCCAGCATACAGGCAGCTAACTATGGCTACACCTTC.

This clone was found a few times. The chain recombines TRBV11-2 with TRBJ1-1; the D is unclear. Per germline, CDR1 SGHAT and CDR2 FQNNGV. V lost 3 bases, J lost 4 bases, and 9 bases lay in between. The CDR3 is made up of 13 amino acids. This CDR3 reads CASSFPGTTEAFF. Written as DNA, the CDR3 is TGTGCCAGCAGCTTCCCCGGTACCACTGAAGCTTTCTTT.

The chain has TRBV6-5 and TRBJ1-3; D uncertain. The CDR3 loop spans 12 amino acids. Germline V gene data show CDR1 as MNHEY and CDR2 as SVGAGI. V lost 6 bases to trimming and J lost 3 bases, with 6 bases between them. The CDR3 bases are TGTGCCAGCAGCAGAAATGGAAACACCATATATTTT. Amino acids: CASSRNGNTIYF.

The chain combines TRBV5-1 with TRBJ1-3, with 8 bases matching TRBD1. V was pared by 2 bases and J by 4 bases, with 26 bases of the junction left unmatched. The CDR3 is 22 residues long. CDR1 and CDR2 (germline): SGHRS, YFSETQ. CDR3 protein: CASSFLPGGPILQGAPGNTIYF. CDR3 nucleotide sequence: TGCGCCAGCAGCTTTTTACCCGGGGGACCTATTCTTCAGGGGGCTCCCGGAAACACCATATATTTT. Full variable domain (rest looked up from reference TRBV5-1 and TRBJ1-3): KAGVTQTPRYLIKTRGQQVTLSCSPISGHRSVSWYQQTPGQGLQFLFEYFSETQRNKGNFPGRFSGRQFSNSRSEMNVSTLELGDSALYLCASSFLPGGPILQGAPGNTIYFGEGSWLTVV.

CDR3 residues: CASSYDSNGGYTF. CDR3 DNA sequence: TGCGCCAGCAGCTACGACAGCAACGGTGGCTACACCTTC. The gene calls are TRBV5-1 and TRBJ1-2, with D perhaps matching TRBD1 (5 bases). CDR3 length: 13 residues. Germline CDR1 SGHRS, CDR2 YFSETQ. Trimming left V 3 bases short and J 7 bases short, with 13 bases between.

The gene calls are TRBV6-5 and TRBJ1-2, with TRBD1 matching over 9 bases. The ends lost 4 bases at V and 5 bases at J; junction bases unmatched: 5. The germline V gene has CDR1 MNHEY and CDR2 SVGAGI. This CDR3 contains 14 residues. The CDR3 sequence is CASSSGQGKYGYTF. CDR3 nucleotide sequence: TGTGCCAGCAGTTCAGGACAGGGGAAGTATGGCTACACCTTC.

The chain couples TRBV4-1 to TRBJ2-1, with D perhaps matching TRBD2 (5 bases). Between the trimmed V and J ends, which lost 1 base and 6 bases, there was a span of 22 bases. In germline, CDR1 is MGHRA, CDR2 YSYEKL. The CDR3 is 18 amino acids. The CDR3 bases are TGCGCCAGCAGCCAAGGGACTTCGGACTCCCGGCATGTCAATGAGCAGTTCTTC. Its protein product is CASSQGTSDSRHVNEQFF.

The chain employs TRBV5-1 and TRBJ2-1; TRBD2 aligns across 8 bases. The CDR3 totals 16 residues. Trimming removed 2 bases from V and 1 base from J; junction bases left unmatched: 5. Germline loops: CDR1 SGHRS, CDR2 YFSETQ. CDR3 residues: CASSLPGLGSYNEQFF. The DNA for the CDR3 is TGCGCCAGCAGCTTACCGGGACTAGGATCCTACAATGAGCAGTTCTTC.

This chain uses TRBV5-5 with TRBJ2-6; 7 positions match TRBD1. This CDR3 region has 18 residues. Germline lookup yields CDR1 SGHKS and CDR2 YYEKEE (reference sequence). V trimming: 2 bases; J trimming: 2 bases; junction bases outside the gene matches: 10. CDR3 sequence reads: CASSLTDREPPGANVLTF. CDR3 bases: TGTGCCAGCAGCTTAACCGACAGGGAGCCACCTGGGGCCAACGTCCTGACTTTC. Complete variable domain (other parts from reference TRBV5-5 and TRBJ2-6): DAGVTQSPTHLIKTRGQQVTLRCSPISGHKSVSWYQQVLGQGPQFIFQYYEKEERGRGNFPDRFSARQFPNYSSELNVNALLLGDSALYLCASSLTDREPPGANVLTFGAGSRLTVL.

CDR3 sequence reads: CASSLSGTDLSEQYF. The CDR3 DNA reads as TGTGCCAGCAGCTTATCCGGGACTGATTTAAGCGAGCAGTACTTC. The chain links TRBV7-9 to TRBJ2-7; maybe TRBD2 (6 bases). This CDR3 has 15 residues. The V gene's germline CDR1 is SEHNR and CDR2 FQNEAQ (reference sequence). Trimming took 2 bases from V and 6 from J, leaving 17 bases between them.

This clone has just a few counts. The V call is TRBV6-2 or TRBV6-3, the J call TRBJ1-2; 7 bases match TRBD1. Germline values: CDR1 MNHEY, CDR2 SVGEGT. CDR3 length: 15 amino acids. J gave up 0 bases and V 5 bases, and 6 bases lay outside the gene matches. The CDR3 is CASSNRDRANYGYTF. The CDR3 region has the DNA TGTGCCAGCAGTAACCGGGACAGAGCTAACTATGGCTACACCTTC.

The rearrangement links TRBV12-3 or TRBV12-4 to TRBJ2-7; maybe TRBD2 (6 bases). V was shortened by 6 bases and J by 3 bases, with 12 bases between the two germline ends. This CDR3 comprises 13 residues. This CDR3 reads CASRPGTRYEQYF. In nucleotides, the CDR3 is TGTGCCAGCAGACCCGGGACTCGCTACGAGCAGTACTTC.

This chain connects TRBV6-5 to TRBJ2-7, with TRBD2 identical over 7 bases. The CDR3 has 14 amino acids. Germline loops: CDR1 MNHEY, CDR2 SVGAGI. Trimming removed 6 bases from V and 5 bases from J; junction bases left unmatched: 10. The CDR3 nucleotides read TGTGCCAGCAGGCCCCGGGGGGAGAGCGACGAGCAGTACTTC. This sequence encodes CASRPRGESDEQYF.

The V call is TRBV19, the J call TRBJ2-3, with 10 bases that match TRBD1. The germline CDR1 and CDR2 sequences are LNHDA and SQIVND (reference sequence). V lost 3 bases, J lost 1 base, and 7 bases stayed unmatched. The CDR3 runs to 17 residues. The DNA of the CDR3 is TGTGCCAGTAGTATGGGGACAGGGGTAATAGGCACAGATACGCAGTATTTT. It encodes CASSMGTGVIGTDTQYF.

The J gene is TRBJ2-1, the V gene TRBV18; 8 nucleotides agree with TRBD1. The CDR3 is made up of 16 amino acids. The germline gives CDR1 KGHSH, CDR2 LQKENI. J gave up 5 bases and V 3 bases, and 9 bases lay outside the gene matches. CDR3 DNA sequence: TGTGCCAGCTCACCGCAGGGGGCGGGTTTGGACAATGAGCAGTTCTTC. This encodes CASSPQGAGLDNEQFF.

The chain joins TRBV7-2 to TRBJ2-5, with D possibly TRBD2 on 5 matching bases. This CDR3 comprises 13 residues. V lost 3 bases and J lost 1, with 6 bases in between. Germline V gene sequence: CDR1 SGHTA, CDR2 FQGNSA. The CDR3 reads CASSFGIQETQYF. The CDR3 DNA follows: TGTGCCAGCAGCTTCGGGATCCAAGAGACCCAGTACTTC.

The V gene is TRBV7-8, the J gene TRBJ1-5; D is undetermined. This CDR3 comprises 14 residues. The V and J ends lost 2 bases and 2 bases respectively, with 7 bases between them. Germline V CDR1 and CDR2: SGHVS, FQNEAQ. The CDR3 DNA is TGTGCCAGCAGCTTATGGGAGGGCAATCAGCCCCAGCATTTT. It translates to CASSLWEGNQPQHF.

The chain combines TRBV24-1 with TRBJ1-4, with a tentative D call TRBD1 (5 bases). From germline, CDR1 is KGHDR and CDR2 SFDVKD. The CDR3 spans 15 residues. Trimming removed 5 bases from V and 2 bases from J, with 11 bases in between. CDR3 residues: CATSAGGETNEKLFF. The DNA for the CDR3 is TGTGCCACCAGTGCGGGAGGGGAGACTAATGAAAAACTGTTTTTT.

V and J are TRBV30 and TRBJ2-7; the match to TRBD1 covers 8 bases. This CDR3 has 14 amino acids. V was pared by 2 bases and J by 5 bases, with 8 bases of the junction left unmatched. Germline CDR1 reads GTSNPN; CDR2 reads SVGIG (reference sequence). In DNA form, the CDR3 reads TGTGCCTGGAGTAACGCGGGACAGGTAAACGAGCAGTACTTC. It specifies CAWSNAGQVNEQYF. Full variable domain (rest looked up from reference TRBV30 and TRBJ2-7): SQTIHQWPATLVQPVGSPLSLECTVEGTSNPNLYWYRQAAGRGLQLLFYSVGIGQISSEVPQNLSASRPQDRQFILSSKKLLLSDSGFYLCAWSNAGQVNEQYFGPGTRLTVT.

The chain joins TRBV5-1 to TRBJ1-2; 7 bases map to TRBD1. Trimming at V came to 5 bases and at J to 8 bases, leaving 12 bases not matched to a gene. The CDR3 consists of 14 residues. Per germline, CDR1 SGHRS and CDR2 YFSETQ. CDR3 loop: CASRTLTGAEGYTF. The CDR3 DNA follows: TGCGCCAGCAGAACCCTTACAGGGGCGGAGGGCTACACCTTC.

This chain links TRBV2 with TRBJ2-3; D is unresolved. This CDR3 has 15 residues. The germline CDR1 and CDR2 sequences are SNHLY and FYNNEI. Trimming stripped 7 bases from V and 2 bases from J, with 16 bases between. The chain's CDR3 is CASTSGGLLTDTQYF. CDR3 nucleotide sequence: TGTGCCAGCACCAGTGGCGGCTTACTCACAGATACGCAGTATTTT.

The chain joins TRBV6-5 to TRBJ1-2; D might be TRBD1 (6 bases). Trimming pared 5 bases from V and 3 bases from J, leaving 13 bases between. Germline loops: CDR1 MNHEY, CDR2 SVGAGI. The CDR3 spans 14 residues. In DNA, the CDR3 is TGTGCCAGCAGTCTACAGGGTATCGACTATGGCTACACCTTC. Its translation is CASSLQGIDYGYTF.

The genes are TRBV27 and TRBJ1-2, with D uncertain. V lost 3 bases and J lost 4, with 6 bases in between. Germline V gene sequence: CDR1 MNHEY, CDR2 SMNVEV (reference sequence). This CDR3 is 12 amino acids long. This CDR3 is CASSFRGYGYTF. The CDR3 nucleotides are TGTGCCAGCAGTTTTCGAGGCTATGGCTACACCTTC.

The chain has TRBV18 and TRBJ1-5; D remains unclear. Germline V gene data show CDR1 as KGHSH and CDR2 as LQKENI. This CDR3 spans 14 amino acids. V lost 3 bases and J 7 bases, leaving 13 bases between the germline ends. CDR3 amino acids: CASSPLPRRQPQHF. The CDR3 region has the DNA TGTGCCAGCTCACCCCTCCCCCGGCGGCAGCCCCAGCATTTT.